The present entry profiles one TCR beta chain with its context. This clonotype has just a few counts. Its antigen remains undetermined. Base qualities are not recorded, but no much larger clone differs from it by a single base. These data belong to a study of T cells in Graves' hyperthyroidism and ophthalmopathy (dated by TCRdb to the late 2010s). Concerning the study at large: Peripheral blood samples were taken at the time of initial diagnosis, prior to any treatment. A discovery cohort of about 96 patients, 43 with Graves' ophthalmopathy and more than 55 with stable Graves' hyperthyroidism, was used to find distinguishing TCR V-J signatures. Prospective prediction of ophthalmopathy was tested in an independent validation cohort consisting of some 18 hyperthyroidism patients and some 15 patients who later progressed to ophthalmopathy. For training and testing, the 100 or so patients in the discovery cohort were randomly divided in a 7:3 ratio. Thyroid tissue and blood T-cell repertoires from about six Graves' hyperthyroidism patients were also compared in the study. Once sampling was done, hyperthyroidism patients were given methimazole at a starting dose of 30 mg daily, whereas ophthalmopathy patients were given high-dose intravenous methylprednisolone. The paper reports TCR Vbeta CDR3 sequencing of 135 peripheral blood samples: some 41 ophthalmopathy, 70 to 85 hyperthyroidism and approximately 17 progressor patients. Overall study results and their limits: Most expanded thyroid clonotypes (frequency above 0.001) were also found in blood, which suggests that blood repertoires may mirror thyroid immune responses. A 13 V-J signature model separated ophthalmopathy from stable hyperthyroidism, with over 85% sensitivity and just under 84% specificity in cross-validation and 80%/75% in testing. During validation, the model predicted progression to ophthalmopathy a median of roughly 7.1 months ahead of onset, with almost 71% sensitivity and about 72% specificity. Sample size was not statistically predetermined, and blinding of investigators to group allocation was not performed.

The TCR beta CDR3 regions were amplified from RNA transcripts. A first-round RT-PCR of the TCR CDR3 used the HTBI primer set with the Qiagen OneStep RT-PCR kit. The libraries were constructed in a second round of multiplex PCR and then size-selected and purified. Libraries were sequenced paired-end with 100 bp reads on an Illumina HiSeq2000. As for how the authors treated the data: SOAPnuke was used to process the raw data, removing reads that contained adapters or uncalled bases, had a mean Phred below 15, or lacked an exact match to the constant primer or identifier. COPE v1.2.5 was used to merge the high-quality paired reads, and each unique nucleotide sequence was defined as a clonotype. MiTCR v1.1 was used to align clonotypes to the IMGT TRBV, TRBD and TRBJ reference segments. The analysis was restricted to V-J combinations with a frequency above 0.0001, which together covered roughly 99% of the repertoires. The TCS score was defined as F50 (clonal expansion) divided by E x V (chaos), with BLOSUM62-based TCRdist calculated between CDR3 peptides within each V-J. Welch's t-statistics and random forest reduced several hundred V-J features to about 12, which were used in a naive Bayes classifier (R e1071). TCRdb handled the public reads itself, with Q25 trimming in fastp and clone calling in MiXCR, and kept productive beta chains. Rows merge per CDR3 protein into single entries with the most common DNA and genes. None of the V and J calls come from the authors' own analysis; TCRdb made them. In this sample the table shows 150,000 or so distinct CDR3 sequences, 8% to 9.5% of which occur a single time. Around 20% of the sample is taken by the ten largest.

CDR1 SGDLS and CDR2 YYNGEE are derived from the germline V gene. The junction shows trimming of 3 bases on V and 2 bases on J, and the gene matches do not reach 4 bases of it. The cysteine opens and the phenylalanine closes a CDR3 of 15 amino acids. Only the CDR3 region is kept as DNA, spanning 45 bases read in frame from base 1. Hyperthyroidism patients were newly diagnosed, with disease duration under 2 months, and aged 18 to 65 years. Any patient with an uncontrolled infection, another autoimmune disease, pregnancy or lactation was excluded. Diagnoses were established on the basis of clinical symptoms, serum thyroxine and TRAb, thyroid ultrasound, and orbital computed tomography. Blood from progressor patients was drawn when they were first diagnosed with hyperthyroidism, before any ophthalmopathy symptoms appeared. Ficoll-Paque density gradient centrifugation was used to isolate PBMCs from around 9.1 ml of fresh peripheral blood. Progressor patients were first diagnosed with Graves' hyperthyroidism and then developed ophthalmopathy during follow-up. Trizol reagent was used to extract total RNA, and RNA quality was then checked on an Agilent 2100 Bioanalyzer.

The sequenced sample was blood. This clonotype was obtained from a woman aged 18-29 years with Graves' hyperthyroidism that later progressed to Graves' ophthalmopathy. The chain is assembled from TRBV9 and TRBJ2-3, with 9 bases in between that match TRBD2. The CDR3 region: CASSGEGLATDTQYF. The DNA sequence follows: TGTGCCAGCAGCGGAGAGGGACTAGCCACAGATACGCAGTATTTT.